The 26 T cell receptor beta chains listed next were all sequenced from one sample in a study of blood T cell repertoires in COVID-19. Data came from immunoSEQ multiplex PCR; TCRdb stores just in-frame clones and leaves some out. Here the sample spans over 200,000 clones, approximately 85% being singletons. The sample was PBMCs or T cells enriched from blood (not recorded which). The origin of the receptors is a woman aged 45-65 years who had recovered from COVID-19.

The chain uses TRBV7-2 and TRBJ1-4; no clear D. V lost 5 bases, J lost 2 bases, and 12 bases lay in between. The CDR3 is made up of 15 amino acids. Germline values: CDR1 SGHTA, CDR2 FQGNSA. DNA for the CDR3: TGTGCCAGCAGCCGTGCCGAGGGCACTAATGAAAAACTGTTTTTT. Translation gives CASSRAEGTNEKLFF.

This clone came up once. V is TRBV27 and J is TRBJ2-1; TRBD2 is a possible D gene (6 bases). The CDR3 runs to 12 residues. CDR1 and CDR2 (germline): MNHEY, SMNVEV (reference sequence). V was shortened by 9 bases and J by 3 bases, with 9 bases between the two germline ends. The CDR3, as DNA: TGTGCCAGTACGGGGGTCTACAATGAGCAGTTCTTC. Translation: CASTGVYNEQFF.

CDR3 region: CASSQTSGRAFGTGELFF. The CDR3 nucleotides are TGCGCCAGCAGCCAGACTAGCGGGAGGGCCTTTGGGACCGGGGAGCTGTTTTTT. J is TRBJ2-2 and V is TRBV4-1; 14 bases are a match to TRBD2. V shed 3 bases, J shed 5 bases, and the junction held 8 bases outside the gene matches. Germline lookup yields CDR1 MGHRA and CDR2 YSYEKL. The CDR3 has 18 amino acids.

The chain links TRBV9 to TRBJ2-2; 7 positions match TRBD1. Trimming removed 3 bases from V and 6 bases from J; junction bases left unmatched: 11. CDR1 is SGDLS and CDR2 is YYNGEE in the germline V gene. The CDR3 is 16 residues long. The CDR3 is CASSDSTGVLAGELFF. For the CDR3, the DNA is TGTGCCAGCAGCGATTCTACAGGGGTTTTGGCCGGGGAGCTGTTTTTT.

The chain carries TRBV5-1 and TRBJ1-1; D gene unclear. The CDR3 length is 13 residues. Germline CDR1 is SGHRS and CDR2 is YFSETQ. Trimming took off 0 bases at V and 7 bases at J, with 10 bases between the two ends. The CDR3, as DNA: TGCGCCAGCAGCTTGGGGGGAGACCTTGAAGCTTTCTTT. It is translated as CASSLGGDLEAFF.

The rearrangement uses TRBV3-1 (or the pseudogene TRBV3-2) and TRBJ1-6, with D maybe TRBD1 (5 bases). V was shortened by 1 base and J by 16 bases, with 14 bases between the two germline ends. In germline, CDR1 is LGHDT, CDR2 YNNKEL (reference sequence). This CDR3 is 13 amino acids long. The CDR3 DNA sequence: TGTGCCAGCAGCCAAGGGGGGACTCCGTTTCTCCACTTT. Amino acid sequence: CASSQGGTPFLHF.

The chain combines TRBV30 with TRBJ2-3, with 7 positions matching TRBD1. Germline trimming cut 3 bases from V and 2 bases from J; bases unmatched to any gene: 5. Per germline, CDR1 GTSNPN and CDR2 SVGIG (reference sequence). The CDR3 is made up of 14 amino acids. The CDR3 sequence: CAWSRDSPTDTQYF. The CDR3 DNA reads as TGTGCCTGGAGCCGGGACAGCCCCACAGATACGCAGTATTTT.

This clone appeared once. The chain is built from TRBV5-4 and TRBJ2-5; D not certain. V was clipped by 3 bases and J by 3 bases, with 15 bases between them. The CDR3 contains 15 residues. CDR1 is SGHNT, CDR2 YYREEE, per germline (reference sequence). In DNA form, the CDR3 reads TGTGCCAGCAGCTCACCCCATCTCACGGAAGAGACCCAGTACTTC. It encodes CASSSPHLTEETQYF.

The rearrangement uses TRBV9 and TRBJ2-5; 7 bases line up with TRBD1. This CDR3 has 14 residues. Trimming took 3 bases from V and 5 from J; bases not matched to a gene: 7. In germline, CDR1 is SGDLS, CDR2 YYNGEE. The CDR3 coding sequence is TGTGCCAGCAGCGGGGGACAGCTTGTGGAGACCCAGTACTTC. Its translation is CASSGGQLVETQYF.

The CDR3 nucleotides are TGTGCCAGTAGCAGGAATTACAATGAGCAGTTCTTC. Translating gives CASSRNYNEQFF. The rearrangement uses TRBV19 and TRBJ2-1, with D unclear. CDR1 LNHDA and CDR2 SQIVND come from the germline V gene (reference sequence). CDR3 length equals 12 residues. The V and J ends lost 6 bases and 4 bases respectively, with 7 bases between them.

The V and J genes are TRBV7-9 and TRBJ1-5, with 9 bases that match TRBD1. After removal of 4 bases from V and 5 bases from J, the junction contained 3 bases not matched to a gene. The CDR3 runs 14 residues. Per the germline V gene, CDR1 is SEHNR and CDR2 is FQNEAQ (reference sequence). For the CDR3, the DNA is TGTGCCAGCAGCTCGGACAGGGGCCATCAGCCCCAGCATTTT. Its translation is CASSSDRGHQPQHF.

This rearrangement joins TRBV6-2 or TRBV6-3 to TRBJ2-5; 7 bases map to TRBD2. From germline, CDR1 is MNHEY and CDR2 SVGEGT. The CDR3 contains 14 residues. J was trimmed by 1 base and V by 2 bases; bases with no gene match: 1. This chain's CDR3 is CASSYPGGQETQYF. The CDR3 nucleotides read TGTGCCAGCAGTTACCCGGGGGGCCAAGAGACCCAGTACTTC.

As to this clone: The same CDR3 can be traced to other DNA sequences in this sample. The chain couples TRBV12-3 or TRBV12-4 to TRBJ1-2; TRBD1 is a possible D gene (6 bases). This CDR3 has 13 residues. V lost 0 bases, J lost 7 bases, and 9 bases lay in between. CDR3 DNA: TGTGCCAGCAGTTTAGCAGGGGGGGGTGGCTACACCTTC. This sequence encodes CASSLAGGGGYTF.

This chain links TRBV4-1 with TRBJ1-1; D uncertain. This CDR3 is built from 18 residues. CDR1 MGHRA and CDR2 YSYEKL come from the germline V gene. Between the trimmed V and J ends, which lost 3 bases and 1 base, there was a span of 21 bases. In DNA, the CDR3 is TGCGCCAGCAGCCACGCTCTAGGAACACTTCTGGGGAACACTGAAGCTTTCTTT. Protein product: CASSHALGTLLGNTEAFF.

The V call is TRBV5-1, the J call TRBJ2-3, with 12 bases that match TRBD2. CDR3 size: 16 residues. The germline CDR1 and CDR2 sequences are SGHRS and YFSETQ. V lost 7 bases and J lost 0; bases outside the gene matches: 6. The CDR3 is CASFIGLAGSTDTQYF. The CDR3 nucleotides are TGCGCCAGCTTCATCGGACTAGCGGGAAGCACAGATACGCAGTATTTT.

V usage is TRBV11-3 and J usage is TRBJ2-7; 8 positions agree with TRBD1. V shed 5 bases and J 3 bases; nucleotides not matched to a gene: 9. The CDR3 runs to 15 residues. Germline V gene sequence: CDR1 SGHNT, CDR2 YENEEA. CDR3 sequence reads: CASSPRGQDLYEQYF. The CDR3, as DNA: TGTGCCAGCAGCCCTCGGGGACAGGATCTCTACGAGCAGTACTTC. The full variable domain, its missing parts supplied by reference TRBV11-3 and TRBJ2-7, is EAGVVQSPRYKIIEKKQPVAFWCNPISGHNTLYWYLQNLGQGPELLIRYENEEAVDDSQLPKDRFSAERLKGVDSTLKIQPAELGDSAVYLCASSPRGQDLYEQYFGPGTRLTVT.

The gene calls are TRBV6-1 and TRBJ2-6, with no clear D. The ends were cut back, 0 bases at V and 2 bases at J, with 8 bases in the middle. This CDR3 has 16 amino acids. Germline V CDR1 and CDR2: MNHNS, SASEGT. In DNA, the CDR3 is TGTGCCAGCAGTGAAGCAAGGCAGGCTGGGGCCAACGTCCTGACTTTC. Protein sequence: CASSEARQAGANVLTF.

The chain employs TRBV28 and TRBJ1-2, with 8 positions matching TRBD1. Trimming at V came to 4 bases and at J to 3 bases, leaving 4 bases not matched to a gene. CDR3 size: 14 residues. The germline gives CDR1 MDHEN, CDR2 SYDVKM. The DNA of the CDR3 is TGTGCCAGCAGTTCTCCGGACAGGGACTATGGCTACACCTTC. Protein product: CASSSPDRDYGYTF.

CDR3 sequence reads: CASSLFHTDTQYF. The DNA for the CDR3 is TGTGCCAGCAGCTTATTTCATACAGATACGCAGTATTTT. The chain couples TRBV7-3 to TRBJ2-3; no definite D call. The CDR3 runs to 13 residues. Germline V gives CDR1 SGHTA, CDR2 FQGTGA. V dropped 2 bases and J dropped 3 bases, with 6 bases sitting between them. Complete variable domain (other parts from reference TRBV7-3 and TRBJ2-3): GAGVSQTPSNKVTEKGKYVELRCDPISGHTALYWYRQSLGQGPEFLIYFQGTGAADDSGLPNDRFFAVRPEGSVSTLKIQRTERGDSAVYLCASSLFHTDTQYFGPGTRLTVL.

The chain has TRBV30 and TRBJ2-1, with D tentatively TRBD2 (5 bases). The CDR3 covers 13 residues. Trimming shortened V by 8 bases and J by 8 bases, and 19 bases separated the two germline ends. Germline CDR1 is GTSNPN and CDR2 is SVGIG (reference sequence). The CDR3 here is CAGMTGMTHEQFF. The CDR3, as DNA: TGTGCCGGTATGACCGGGATGACCCATGAGCAGTTCTTC.

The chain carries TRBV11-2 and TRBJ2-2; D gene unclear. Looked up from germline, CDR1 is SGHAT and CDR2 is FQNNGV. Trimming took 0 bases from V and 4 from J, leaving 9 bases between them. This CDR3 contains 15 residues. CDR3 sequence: CASSLDRFGTGELFF. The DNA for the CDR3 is TGTGCCAGCAGCTTAGATCGGTTCGGCACCGGGGAGCTGTTTTTT.

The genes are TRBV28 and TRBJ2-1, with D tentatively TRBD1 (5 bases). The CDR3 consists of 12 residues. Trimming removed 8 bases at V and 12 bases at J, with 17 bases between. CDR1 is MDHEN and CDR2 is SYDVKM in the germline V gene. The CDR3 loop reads CASHTRDIGQFF. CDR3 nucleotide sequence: TGTGCCAGCCACACCAGGGATATAGGGCAGTTCTTC.

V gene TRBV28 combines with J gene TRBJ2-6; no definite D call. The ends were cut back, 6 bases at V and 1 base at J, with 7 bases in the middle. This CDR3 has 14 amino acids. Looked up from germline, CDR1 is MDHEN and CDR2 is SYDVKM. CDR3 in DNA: TGTGCCAGCAGCCTCCTTTCTGGGGCCAACGTCCTGACTTTC. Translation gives CASSLLSGANVLTF.

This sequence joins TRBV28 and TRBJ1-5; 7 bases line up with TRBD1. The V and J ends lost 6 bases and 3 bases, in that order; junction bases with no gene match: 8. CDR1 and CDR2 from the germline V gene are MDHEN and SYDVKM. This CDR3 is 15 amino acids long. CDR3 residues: CASRHGQVLNQPQHF. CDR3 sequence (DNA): TGTGCCAGCAGACATGGACAGGTCCTCAATCAGCCCCAGCATTTT.

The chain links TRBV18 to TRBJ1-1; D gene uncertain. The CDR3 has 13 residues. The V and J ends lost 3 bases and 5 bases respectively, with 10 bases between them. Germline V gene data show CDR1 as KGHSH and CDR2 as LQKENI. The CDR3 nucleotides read TGTGCCAGCTCACCGGACTTCGGAACTGAAGCTTTCTTT. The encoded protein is CASSPDFGTEAFF.

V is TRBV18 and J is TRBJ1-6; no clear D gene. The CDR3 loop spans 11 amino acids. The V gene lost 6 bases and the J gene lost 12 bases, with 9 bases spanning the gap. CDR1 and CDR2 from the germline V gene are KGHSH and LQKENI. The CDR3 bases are TGTGCCAGCTCTCCCGGAGGACCCCTCCACTTT. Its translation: CASSPGGPLHF.